This TCR beta chain was recorded in a study of CD8+CD57+ T cells in acquired aplastic anemia. J gave up 4 bases and V 3 bases, and 6 bases lay outside the gene matches. Germline V lookup: CDR1 SGDLS, CDR2 YYNGEE. The CDR3 length is 14 residues. Genomic DNA constituted the template upon which TCR beta VDJ and CDR3 profiling was performed. One entry per CDR3 protein, called by TCRdb with MiXCR from the reads. Of 400,000 to 500,000 distinct CDR3 sequences in the sample, roughly 68% were seen once. This clonotype was recorded many times. This chain joins TRBV9 and TRBJ1-2; TRBD1 matches at 7 bases. The sequence was collected from a human donor in good health, serving as a control. Sequencing used sorted CD4+, CD8+, or CD8+CD57+ T cells (not recorded which) from PBMCs. In DNA, the CDR3 is TGTGCCAGCAGCGGCAACAGGGGAGCCTATGGCTACACCTTC. This codes for CASSGNRGAYGYTF.